Each of the 17 T cell receptor beta chains below was sequenced from the same sample in a study of Graves' ophthalmopathy and Graves' hyperthyroidism. Transcripts of RNA were the source for amplifying TCR beta CDR3 regions. HTBI-primed RT-PCR formed the first round, and a multiplex PCR formed the second. TCRdb processed the multiplex PCR reads anew with MiXCR; each CDR3 protein has one entry. The repertoire consists of over a million distinct CDR3 sequences, with 36% occurring once and the leading ten covering around 10%. Input material: peripheral blood or thyroid tissue (not recorded which). The receptors shown here come from an adult man with Graves' hyperthyroidism.

V usage is TRBV2 and J usage is TRBJ1-2; 9 nucleotides match TRBD1. The CDR3 loop spans 16 amino acids. Trimming removed 7 bases from V and 2 bases from J; junction bases left unmatched: 11. The germline V gene has CDR1 SNHLY and CDR2 FYNNEI. The CDR3 is CASIPSTGGRNYGYTF. The CDR3 DNA reads as TGTGCCAGCATTCCGTCGACAGGGGGAAGGAACTATGGCTACACCTTC.

This clonotype came up many times. The rearrangement joins TRBV5-5 to TRBJ2-7, with 7 bases matching TRBD1. Germline values: CDR1 SGHKS, CDR2 YYEKEE (reference sequence). With V trimmed by 5 bases and J by 3 bases, 11 bases remained unmatched. The CDR3 has 15 residues. The CDR3 DNA reads TGTGCCAGCAGGGGGCCGGGACAGAGAGTCTACGAGCAGTACTTC. Translating gives CASRGPGQRVYEQYF.

Remarks on this clonotype: Since the CDR3 does not end with the conserved phenylalanine or tryptophan, this likely comes from a read error. V is TRBV9 and J is TRBJ1-6, with D unclear. V lost 4 bases and J lost 5, with 10 bases in between. Germline CDR1 SGDLS, CDR2 YYNGEE. This CDR3 region has 14 residues. The CDR3 DNA reads as TGTGCCAGCAGCTCCAACAGAAATAATTCACCCCTCCACCTT. Translating it yields CASSSNRNNSPLHL.

This clonotype occurred many times. The chain combines TRBV7-9 with TRBJ1-1; D remains ambiguous. Germline assignment: CDR1 SEHNR and CDR2 FQNEAQ (reference sequence). Trimming removed 5 bases at V and 7 bases at J, with 11 bases between. This CDR3 spans 12 amino acids. CDR3: CASSPQGGEAFF. DNA of the CDR3: TGTGCCAGCAGCCCTCAAGGAGGTGAAGCTTTCTTT.

V and J are TRBV25-1 and TRBJ1-2; D remains ambiguous. The germline V gene encodes CDR1 MGHDK and CDR2 SYGVNS. Between the trimmed V and J ends, which lost 3 bases and 4 bases, there was a span of 15 bases. The CDR3 covers 15 residues. CDR3 loop: CASSDNLRGAYGYTF. CDR3 sequence (DNA): TGTGCCAGCAGTGACAACCTCCGGGGTGCCTATGGCTACACCTTC.

This clonotype was detected once. The chain couples TRBV10-3 to TRBJ1-2, with a tentative D call TRBD1 (5 bases). The CDR3 runs to 11 residues. Germline assignment: CDR1 ENHRY and CDR2 SYGVKD. Trimming cost V 6 bases and J 5 bases, with 7 bases left between them. The CDR3 loop is CAIRGLYGYTF. The CDR3 DNA reads as TGTGCCATCAGGGGACTTTATGGCTACACCTTC.

The chain links TRBV7-9 to TRBJ2-2; TRBD2 might be the D (6 bases). Trimming shortened V by 5 bases and J by 4 bases, and 23 bases separated the two germline ends. The germline V gene has CDR1 SEHNR and CDR2 FQNEAQ (reference sequence). The CDR3 has 18 residues. The DNA of the CDR3 is TGTGCCAGCAGCGATCGGGGCTTTGGAGGGACGAGCACCGGGGAGCTGTTTTTT. It encodes CASSDRGFGGTSTGELFF.

This clonotype appeared many times. The V call is TRBV7-8, the J call TRBJ1-1; D remains ambiguous. Trimming shortened V by 0 bases and J by 5 bases, and 10 bases separated the two germline ends. The CDR3 sequence is 14 residues long. Germline V lookup: CDR1 SGHVS, CDR2 FQNEAQ. The CDR3 DNA sequence: TGTGCCAGCAGCTTAGCCAGGAGGCGTACTGAAGCTTTCTTT. This encodes CASSLARRRTEAFF.

The chain combines TRBV7-2 with TRBJ1-1; no reliable D call. This CDR3 is built from 15 residues. From germline, CDR1 is SGHTA and CDR2 FQGNSA. The V end lost 0 bases, the J end lost 0 bases, and 8 bases lay between the germline ends. The CDR3 nucleotides are TGTGCCAGCAGCTTAGCGCTAAACATGAACACTGAAGCTTTCTTT. Translation: CASSLALNMNTEAFF.

Note on this clonotype: The junction does not match germline at one end; this may be a read error. The chain is built from TRBV28 and TRBJ1-2, with a tentative D call TRBD1 (6 bases). CDR1 is MDHEN, CDR2 SYDVKM, per germline. The CDR3 extends over 13 amino acids. In nucleotides, the CDR3 is TGTGCCAGCAGAACCGACAGGAACTTTGGCTACACCTTC. Its translation is CASRTDRNFGYTF.

In this sample, this clonotype turned up a few times. The chain combines TRBV6-6 with TRBJ1-1; no clear D gene. The germline gives CDR1 MNHNY, CDR2 SVGAGI (reference sequence). The CDR3 is made up of 13 amino acids. The V gene lost 7 bases and the J gene lost 1 base, with 10 bases spanning the gap. CDR3 DNA: TGTGCCAGCACTGAGGCCAAGAACACTGAAGCTTTCTTT. Translation gives CASTEAKNTEAFF.

This clonotype was detected only a few times. The J gene is TRBJ2-7, the V gene TRBV10-3, with 7 nucleotides matching TRBD2. V was pared by 10 bases and J by 4 bases, with 16 bases of the junction left unmatched. Germline V gene data show CDR1 as ENHRY and CDR2 as SYGVKD. There are 15 residues in the CDR3. In DNA, the CDR3 is TGTGCCAGCACCGAGAAAGCGGGGAATGGTTACGAGCAGTACTTC. Translating it yields CASTEKAGNGYEQYF.

This clonotype was observed many times. This chain uses TRBV2 with TRBJ1-1, with a possible D match to TRBD1 (6 bases). The CDR3 is made up of 13 amino acids. The V and J ends lost 3 bases and 11 bases respectively, with 16 bases between them. Germline V CDR1 and CDR2: SNHLY, FYNNEI. The CDR3 DNA sequence: TGTGCCAGCAGTGATTCGGGGGGCCGGGGGGCTTTCTTT. Translation: CASSDSGGRGAFF.

The chain employs TRBV6-6 and TRBJ1-4; the D is unclear. Trimming left V 4 bases short and J 3 bases short, with 9 bases between. Germline V CDR1 and CDR2: MNHNY, SVGAGI (reference sequence). CDR3 length equals 14 residues. CDR3 bases: TGTGCCAGCAGTTCTTGGGCCTCTAATGAAAAACTGTTTTTT. Protein: CASSSWASNEKLFF.

This clonotype was picked up many times. This rearrangement joins TRBV12-3 or TRBV12-4 to TRBJ1-2; D is undetermined. CDR3 size: 17 residues. V dropped 5 bases and J dropped 8 bases, with 27 bases sitting between them. CDR3 amino acids: CASSVRIADETKEGYTF. The CDR3 DNA follows: TGTGCCAGCAGTGTTCGCATAGCGGACGAAACTAAGGAGGGCTACACCTTC.

Ten or more counts support this clonotype. J is TRBJ2-5 and V is TRBV15; TRBD2 agrees at 7 bases. This CDR3 contains 14 residues. The junction had 7 bases not matched to a gene; V was cut back by 4 bases and J by 5 bases. Germline assignment: CDR1 LNHNV and CDR2 YYDKDF (reference sequence). CDR3 nucleotide sequence: TGTGCCACCAGCACACGGGGACTATTGGAGACCCAGTACTTC. Its protein is CATSTRGLLETQYF.

This clonotype was counted only a few times. The V call is TRBV5-5, the J call TRBJ1-4; maybe TRBD1 (5 bases). The germline CDR1 and CDR2 sequences are SGHKS and YYEKEE (reference sequence). V lost 1 base and J lost 1, with 14 bases in between. The CDR3 runs 17 residues. The CDR3 bases are TGTGCCAGCAGCTTGTATTCTCTCGGGGGAACTAATGAAAAACTGTTTTTT. Translation gives CASSLYSLGGTNEKLFF.